These T cell receptor beta chains were read from a single sample in a study of cytomegalovirus exposure and HLA in healthy donors. The protocol was immunoSEQ multiplex PCR, while the TCRdb copy is restricted to in-frame clones and leaves out a portion. The sample shows about 190,000 clones, roughly 80% of them seen only once. Sequenced sample: PBMCs. These receptors all come from a woman aged 25-40 years in good health and CMV-seropositive. CDR3s include the opening cysteine and the closing phenylalanine or tryptophan. D genes are given only for firm matches. For some rows the clone size is stated as once, few or many, or as a class when expanded; others skip it.

D gene: TRBD2
V gene: TRBV2
clone size: .
J gene: TRBJ2-5
CDR3 DNA: TGTGCCAGCATAACTAGCGGGGGGTCGGAGACCCAGTACTTC
CDR3 protein: CASITSGGSETQYF

D gene: .
V gene: TRBV4-2
clone size: .
J gene: TRBJ2-2
CDR3 DNA: TGTGCCAGCAGCCAAGTGGGCGCTAACGGGGAGCTGTTTTTT
CDR3 protein: CASSQVGANGELFF

D gene: .
V gene: TRBV4-3
clone size: .
J gene: TRBJ1-2
CDR3 DNA: TGCGCCAGCAGCCAAGTAGTGAGGGAGTATGGCTACACCTTC
CDR3 protein: CASSQVVREYGYTF

D gene: .
V gene: TRBV11-2
clone size: .
J gene: TRBJ2-3
CDR3 DNA: TGTGCCAGCGGCTATTCAGGCACAGATACGCAGTATTTT
CDR3 protein: CASGYSGTDTQYF

D gene: .
V gene: TRBV18
clone size: .
J gene: TRBJ2-3
CDR3 DNA: TGTGCCAGCTCACCCCTTATCACAGATACGCAGTATTTT
CDR3 protein: CASSPLITDTQYF

D gene: .
V gene: TRBV19
clone size: .
J gene: TRBJ2-1
CDR3 DNA: TGTGCCAGTAGGTCGGACGGGAGCTCCTACAATGAGCAGTTCTTC
CDR3 protein: CASRSDGSSYNEQFF

D gene: .
V gene: TRBV18
clone size: .
J gene: TRBJ2-7
CDR3 DNA: TGTGCCAGCTCACCATCCGGGACACCAAGCTCCTACGAGCAGTACTTC
CDR3 protein: CASSPSGTPSSYEQYF

D gene: TRBD2
V gene: TRBV13
clone size: .
J gene: TRBJ2-7
CDR3 DNA: TGTGCCAGCAGCTTTAGCGGGAGAGTAGGTTACGAGCAGTACTTC
CDR3 protein: CASSFSGRVGYEQYF

D gene: .
V gene: TRBV28
clone size: .
J gene: TRBJ2-7
CDR3 DNA: TGTGCCACCCAGTTTATAGGGCCAGGGCAACGCGAGCAGTACTTC
CDR3 protein: CATQFIGPGQREQYF

D gene: .
V gene: TRBV10-3
clone size: .
J gene: TRBJ2-3
CDR3 DNA: TGTGCCATCAAGGGAGCAGATACGCAGTATTTT
CDR3 protein: CAIKGADTQYF

D gene: .
V gene: TRBV11-2
clone size: .
J gene: TRBJ2-7
CDR3 DNA: TGTGCCAGCAGCTTAGTGTCTAGCCTTTTCTCCTACGAGCAGTACTTC
CDR3 protein: CASSLVSSLFSYEQYF

D gene: TRBD1
V gene: TRBV5-8
clone size: .
J gene: TRBJ2-1
CDR3 DNA: TGTGCCAGCAGCCCTCGGGACAGGATTTACAATGAGCAGTTCTTC
CDR3 protein: CASSPRDRIYNEQFF

D gene: .
V gene: TRBV7-2
clone size: few
J gene: TRBJ1-2
CDR3 DNA: TGTGCCAGCAGCCCAGGGTTTAACTATGGCTACACCTTC
CDR3 protein: CASSPGFNYGYTF

D gene: TRBD2
V gene: TRBV27
clone size: .
J gene: TRBJ2-1
CDR3 DNA: TGTGCCAGCAGTCTAATAGCGGGTTCCGGAAGGTCCTACAATGAGCAGTTCTTC
CDR3 protein: CASSLIAGSGRSYNEQFF

D gene: .
V gene: TRBV27
clone size: .
J gene: TRBJ2-3
CDR3 DNA: TGTGCCAGCAGTTTACCTAGCACAGATACGCAGTATTTT
CDR3 protein: CASSLPSTDTQYF

D gene: TRBD1
V gene: TRBV7-3
clone size: .
J gene: TRBJ1-1
CDR3 DNA: TGTGCCAGCAGCCCCGGACAGGGGATAACTGAAGCTTTCTTT
CDR3 protein: CASSPGQGITEAFF

D gene: .
V gene: TRBV19
clone size: .
J gene: TRBJ1-1
CDR3 DNA: TGTGCCAGTAGTTCCGGATGGAGGGACACTGAAGCTTTCTTT
CDR3 protein: CASSSGWRDTEAFF

D gene: .
V gene: TRBV7-2
clone size: .
J gene: TRBJ1-2
CDR3 DNA: TGTGCCAGCAGCCGCCAGACAGGAACTAACTATGGCTACACCTTC
CDR3 protein: CASSRQTGTNYGYTF

D gene: TRBD2
V gene: TRBV30
clone size: .
J gene: TRBJ2-1
CDR3 DNA: TGTGCCTGGAGTCAGCCCCGACTAGCGGGGTCGGATGAGCAGTTCTTC
CDR3 protein: CAWSQPRLAGSDEQFF

D gene: .
V gene: TRBV18
clone size: .
J gene: TRBJ2-1
CDR3 DNA: TGTGCCAGCTCAGCGGACAGGGAGGGCTCCTACAATGAGCAGTTCTTC
CDR3 protein: CASSADREGSYNEQFF

D gene: .
V gene: TRBV6-5
clone size: .
J gene: TRBJ1-3
CDR3 DNA: TGTGCCAGCAGTTCACGGAGGGGTCGTTCTGGAAACACCATATATTTT
CDR3 protein: CASSSRRGRSGNTIYF

D gene: .
V gene: TRBV6-5
clone size: .
J gene: TRBJ1-1
CDR3 DNA: TGTGCCAGCAACCCTCCCGGGGACTCTGAAGCTTTCTTT
CDR3 protein: CASNPPGDSEAFF

D gene: TRBD1
V gene: TRBV5-1
clone size: once
J gene: TRBJ2-3
CDR3 DNA: TGCGCCAGCTCTGGACAGGGGGGAACAGATACGCAGTATTTT
CDR3 protein: CASSGQGGTDTQYF

D gene: .
V gene: TRBV6-5
clone size: .
J gene: TRBJ1-5
CDR3 DNA: TGTGCCAGCAGCCGCGGGGGACAATTAAATCAGCCCCAGCATTTT
CDR3 protein: CASSRGGQLNQPQHF

D gene: .
V gene: TRBV19
clone size: few
J gene: TRBJ1-2
CDR3 DNA: TGTGCCAGTAGTACAACAGTCAGGGGCTACACCTTC
CDR3 protein: CASSTTVRGYTF

D gene: TRBD2
V gene: TRBV7-2
clone size: .
J gene: TRBJ2-7
CDR3 DNA: TGTGCCAGCAGCCAGACTAGCGGGGGGACCTACGAGCAGTACTTC
CDR3 protein: CASSQTSGGTYEQYF

D gene: .
V gene: TRBV18
clone size: few
J gene: TRBJ1-5
CDR3 DNA: TGTGCCAGCTCAACCAGTGAGGGTCAGCCCCAGCATTTT
CDR3 protein: CASSTSEGQPQHF

D gene: .
V gene: TRBV11-2
clone size: few
J gene: TRBJ2-7
CDR3 DNA: TGTGCCAGCAGCTTAGTGGCCAGGGTTAGCGAGCAGTACTTC
CDR3 protein: CASSLVARVSEQYF

D gene: TRBD2
V gene: TRBV16
clone size: .
J gene: TRBJ2-7
CDR3 DNA: TGTGCCAGCAGCCAAAAAGGGAGGGGCTCCTACGAGCAGTACTTC
CDR3 protein: CASSQKGRGSYEQYF

D gene: TRBD2
V gene: TRBV7-3
clone size: .
J gene: TRBJ2-1
CDR3 DNA: TGTGCCAGCAGCTTAAGCCTAGCGGGAGGAGGTGAGCAGTTCTTC
CDR3 protein: CASSLSLAGGGEQFF

D gene: TRBD1
V gene: TRBV29-1
clone size: .
J gene: TRBJ1-1
CDR3 DNA: TGCAGCGTCCGCAAGCGGGACAGGGGGCGGCCCATGAACACTGAAGCTTTCTTT
CDR3 protein: CSVRKRDRGRPMNTEAFF

D gene: TRBD1
V gene: TRBV20-1
clone size: .
J gene: TRBJ1-1
CDR3 DNA: TGCAGTGCGTGGACAGGGGTTTCGGCTTTCTTT
CDR3 protein: CSAWTGVSAFF

D gene: .
V gene: TRBV10-3
clone size: .
J gene: TRBJ2-5
CDR3 DNA: TGTGCCATCAGTGACTCGCGGAAGACCCGGGAGACCCAGTACTTC
CDR3 protein: CAISDSRKTRETQYF

D gene: .
V gene: TRBV6-5
clone size: .
J gene: TRBJ2-7
CDR3 DNA: TGTGCCAGCAACCGAGGGATGAGCTCCTACGAGCAGTACTTC
CDR3 protein: CASNRGMSSYEQYF

D gene: .
V gene: TRBV28
clone size: .
J gene: TRBJ2-3
CDR3 DNA: TGTGCCAGCAGTTTAGGGCTACCCGGGGTGGATACGCAGTATTTT
CDR3 protein: CASSLGLPGVDTQYF

D gene: .
V gene: TRBV7-2
clone size: .
J gene: TRBJ1-3
CDR3 DNA: TGTGCCAGCAGCCTAGGATTGCCGGGAACTGGAAACACCATATATTTT
CDR3 protein: CASSLGLPGTGNTIYF

D gene: .
V gene: TRBV5-5
clone size: .
J gene: TRBJ1-2
CDR3 DNA: TGTGCCAGCAGCTTGGTGGGGACAAAGGGCGTCTATGGCTACACCTTC
CDR3 protein: CASSLVGTKGVYGYTF

D gene: TRBD2
V gene: TRBV2
clone size: .
J gene: TRBJ2-3
CDR3 DNA: TGTGCCAGCAGGAAGGGACTAGCCGGCACAGATACGCAGTATTTT
CDR3 protein: CASRKGLAGTDTQYF

D gene: .
V gene: TRBV13
clone size: .
J gene: TRBJ1-1
CDR3 DNA: TGTGCCAGCAGCTCCGATGGATCCCTGAGGACTGAAGCTTTCTTT
CDR3 protein: CASSSDGSLRTEAFF

D gene: TRBD2
V gene: TRBV5-4
clone size: .
J gene: TRBJ2-2
CDR3 DNA: TGTGCCAGCAGCTCTCCAGGACTAGCTATCACCGGGGAGCTGTTTTTT
CDR3 protein: CASSSPGLAITGELFF